The 22 T cell receptor beta chains reported below all come from one sample, sequenced in a study of cytomegalovirus exposure and HLA in healthy donors. The PCR was carried out with 60 Vbeta primers and 13 Jbeta primers. Generated by immunoSEQ multiplex PCR, the TCRdb table keeps only in-frame clones and is missing some. The table records hundreds of thousands of clones, approximately 80% of them present only once. Sequencing input: PBMCs. These receptors originate from a boy aged 2 to 9 in good health and CMV-seronegative.

This clone appeared a single time. The chain employs TRBV18 and TRBJ2-7; the D gene is possibly TRBD2 (6 bases). The CDR3 covers 12 residues. Trimming removed 6 bases from V and 6 bases from J, with 12 bases in between. Germline CDR1 is KGHSH and CDR2 is LQKENI. The CDR3 nucleotides are TGTGCCAGCTCCCCGACTAGTTGCGAGCAGTACTTC. This encodes CASSPTSCEQYF.

A few counts support this clone. The chain joins TRBV7-2 to TRBJ1-6; D is possibly TRBD1 (5 bases). V lost 5 bases and J lost 0, with 11 bases in between. The CDR3 has 16 amino acids. Looked up from germline, CDR1 is SGHTA and CDR2 is FQGNSA. The CDR3 spells CASSPRTISYNSPLHF. The DNA of the CDR3 is TGTGCCAGCAGCCCAAGGACAATCTCCTATAATTCACCCCTCCACTTT. The full variable domain, completed using reference TRBV7-2 and TRBJ1-6, is GAGVSQSPSNKVTEKGKDVELRCDPISGHTALYWYRQSLGQGLEFLIYFQGNSAPDKSGLPSDRFSAERTGGSVSTLTIQRTQQEDSAVYLCASSPRTISYNSPLHFGNGTRLTVT.

The CDR3 protein is CASSPSTGGGETQYF. Written as DNA, the CDR3 is TGTGCCAGCAGCCCATCCACAGGGGGTGGAGAGACCCAGTACTTC. The chain has TRBV5-4 and TRBJ2-5; TRBD1 agrees at 8 bases. Germline CDR1 is SGHNT and CDR2 is YYREEE (reference sequence). Trimming at V came to 4 bases and at J to 4 bases, leaving 9 bases not matched to a gene. The CDR3 is made up of 15 amino acids.

This chain links TRBV6-4 with TRBJ2-2, with D perhaps matching TRBD2 (6 bases). V was clipped by 2 bases and J by 3 bases, with 10 bases between them. Germline assignment: CDR1 MRHNA and CDR2 SNTAGT. This CDR3 is built from 15 residues. CDR3 bases: TGTGCCAGCAGTGACGGGACTTCCGACACCGGGGAGCTGTTTTTT. Protein sequence: CASSDGTSDTGELFF.

The V call is TRBV9, the J call TRBJ2-5, with 9 bases matching TRBD1. Germline trimming cut 0 bases from V and 5 bases from J; bases unmatched to any gene: 2. CDR1 and CDR2 from the germline V gene are SGDLS and YYNGEE. The CDR3 runs 14 residues. CDR3 sequence reads: CASSVDRGQETQYF. CDR3 in DNA: TGTGCCAGCAGCGTAGACAGGGGGCAGGAGACCCAGTACTTC.

This chain connects TRBV27 to TRBJ2-7, with 14 nucleotides matching TRBD2. This CDR3 is 15 amino acids long. The trim removed 6 bases at V and 5 bases at J, leaving 6 bases unmatched. Germline CDR1 reads MNHEY; CDR2 reads SMNVEV (reference sequence). The CDR3 DNA is TGTGCCAGCAGCCGGACTAGCGGGGGGTTCAACGAGCAGTACTTC. It is translated as CASSRTSGGFNEQYF.

The chain couples TRBV28 to TRBJ2-7; the match to TRBD1 covers 10 bases. Germline lookup yields CDR1 MDHEN and CDR2 SYDVKM. The CDR3 contains 14 residues. With V trimmed by 8 bases and J by 4 bases, 8 bases remained unmatched. The CDR3 DNA reads as TGTGCCAGCCAAACCGGGACAGGGGTATACGAGCAGTACTTC. This encodes CASQTGTGVYEQYF.

The chain carries TRBV18 and TRBJ2-3, with no clear D. V was cut by 1 base and J by 4 bases, with 15 bases left in between. CDR3 length equals 16 residues. The germline V gene has CDR1 KGHSH and CDR2 LQKENI. The CDR3 DNA reads TGTGCCAGCTCACCACTTCACCCTATGAGCGCAGATACGCAGTATTTT. It specifies CASSPLHPMSADTQYF.

This chain joins TRBV7-2 and TRBJ2-5; possible D gene TRBD1, 6 bases. The germline V gene has CDR1 SGHTA and CDR2 FQGNSA. The CDR3 covers 14 residues. V gave up 7 bases and J gave up 5 bases, with 17 bases separating them. The CDR3 protein is CASNPVTGGETQYF. The DNA of the CDR3 is TGTGCCAGCAATCCAGTGACAGGCGGGGAGACCCAGTACTTC.

This chain connects TRBV25-1 to TRBJ1-1, with 7 bases that match TRBD1. Trimming cost V 4 bases and J 4 bases; bases outside gene matches: 9. CDR3 length: 15 amino acids. CDR1 MGHDK and CDR2 SYGVNS come from the germline V gene. The CDR3 DNA sequence: TGTGCCAGCAGTGTAACAGGGGAGGTGGCCACTGAAGCTTTCTTT. Encoded protein: CASSVTGEVATEAFF.

The V call is TRBV7-2, the J call TRBJ2-7; TRBD1 matches at 7 bases. The V segment lost 7 bases and the J segment 2 bases; nucleotides outside the gene matches: 8. Germline V CDR1 and CDR2: SGHTA, FQGNSA. The CDR3 length is 14 residues. CDR3 protein: CASTFEQGAYEQYF. In nucleotides, the CDR3 is TGTGCCAGCACCTTCGAGCAGGGGGCCTACGAGCAGTACTTC.

The rearrangement uses TRBV15 and TRBJ2-1; 7 bases agree with TRBD2. The ends lost 0 bases at V and 10 bases at J; junction bases unmatched: 6. Per germline, CDR1 LNHNV and CDR2 YYDKDF (reference sequence). The CDR3 loop spans 14 amino acids. The CDR3 sequence: CATSRDWEGREQFF. CDR3 DNA: TGTGCCACCAGCAGAGATTGGGAGGGACGGGAGCAGTTCTTC.

This clone was observed once. The chain carries TRBV10-3 and TRBJ2-2, with 10 bases identical to TRBD2. The germline CDR1 and CDR2 sequences are ENHRY and SYGVKD. V trimming: 2 bases; J trimming: 8 bases; junction bases outside the gene matches: 2. The CDR3 extends over 14 amino acids. CDR3 nucleotide sequence: TGTGCCATCAGTGAGCTAGCGGGAGAGGGGGAGCTGTTTTTT. It specifies CAISELAGEGELFF.

This clone was recorded a few times. This chain joins TRBV15 and TRBJ2-7; D is unresolved. This CDR3 is 14 amino acids long. With 1 base removed from V and 7 bases from J, the gap between germline ends came to 14 bases. CDR1 LNHNV and CDR2 YYDKDF come from the germline V gene (reference sequence). In DNA, the CDR3 is TGTGCCACCAGCAGAGTCCCCACCAGTGATGAGCAGTACTTC. Amino acids: CATSRVPTSDEQYF.

The chain uses TRBV10-2 and TRBJ2-7; maybe TRBD2 (6 bases). Trimming pared 5 bases from V and 4 bases from J, leaving 12 bases between. CDR3 length equals 13 residues. From germline, CDR1 is WSHSY and CDR2 SAAADI. CDR3 nucleotide sequence: TGCGCCAGCAGTCCCTCTGGGGGGTACGAGCAGTACTTC. Amino acid sequence: CASSPSGGYEQYF.

In this sample, this clone turned up a few times. CDR3 region: CASSLTGQVYNEQFF. DNA for the CDR3: TGTGCCAGCAGCCTGACAGGGCAGGTATACAATGAGCAGTTCTTC. The genes are TRBV7-9 and TRBJ2-1; 7 bases map to TRBD1. J gave up 4 bases and V 5 bases, and 8 bases lay outside the gene matches. CDR1 is SEHNR and CDR2 is FQNEAQ in the germline V gene (reference sequence). CDR3 length: 15 amino acids.

The chain has TRBV30 and TRBJ1-5; TRBD1 agrees at 8 bases. The CDR3 covers 13 residues. Per germline, CDR1 GTSNPN and CDR2 SVGIG (reference sequence). The trim removed 3 bases at V and 5 bases at J, leaving 3 bases unmatched. CDR3 sequence reads: CAWREQGDQPQHF. The CDR3, as DNA: TGTGCCTGGAGAGAACAGGGGGATCAGCCCCAGCATTTT.

V gene TRBV4-1 combines with J gene TRBJ2-1; D may be TRBD2 (6 bases). The CDR3 has 16 amino acids. The germline V and J ends were trimmed by 4 bases and 1 base, with 14 bases remaining between them. Germline CDR1 and CDR2: MGHRA and YSYEKL. The CDR3 sequence: CASSLLGLLSYNEQFF. CDR3 nucleotides: TGCGCCAGCAGCCTGCTGGGACTGTTATCCTACAATGAGCAGTTCTTC.

The genes are TRBV5-4 and TRBJ2-5; the match to TRBD2 covers 8 bases. CDR3 length: 13 amino acids. The junction had 4 bases not matched to a gene; V was cut back by 4 bases and J by 5 bases. CDR1 SGHNT and CDR2 YYREEE come from the germline V gene (reference sequence). As DNA, the CDR3 is TGTGCCAGCAGCCCGGGAGGGCGGGAGACCCAGTACTTC. The encoded protein is CASSPGGRETQYF.

The V call is TRBV2, the J call TRBJ2-3, with TRBD1 identical over 11 bases. Trimming at V came to 6 bases and at J to 5 bases, leaving 10 bases not matched to a gene. The CDR3 sequence is 16 residues long. CDR1 is SNHLY and CDR2 is FYNNEI in the germline V gene. CDR3 loop: CASSGEWTGGLDTQYF. Written as DNA, the CDR3 is TGTGCCAGCAGCGGGGAATGGACAGGGGGCTTAGATACGCAGTATTTT. Based on the CDR3 plus reference TRBV2 and TRBJ2-3, the full variable domain is EPEVTQTPSHQVTQMGQEVILRCVPISNHLYFYWYRQILGQKVEFLVSFYNNEISEKSEIFDDQFSVERPDGSNFTLKIRSTKLEDSAMYFCASSGEWTGGLDTQYFGPGTRLTVL.

The CDR3 region is CATSSEVGTYEQYF. As DNA, the CDR3 is TGTGCCACCAGCAGTGAGGTAGGCACCTACGAGCAGTACTTC. This chain links TRBV15 with TRBJ2-7; the D is unclear. Trimming removed 3 bases at V and 2 bases at J, with 11 bases between. Germline V gene data show CDR1 as LNHNV and CDR2 as YYDKDF (reference sequence). CDR3 length: 14 residues.

This chain uses TRBV7-9 with TRBJ2-7; possibly TRBD1 for D (6 bases). Germline V gene lookup returns CDR1 SEHNR and CDR2 FQNEAQ (reference sequence). This CDR3 has 15 residues. Trimming pared 5 bases from V and 4 bases from J, leaving 18 bases between. In nucleotides, the CDR3 is TGTGCCAGCAGCCCCTACAGGGCCCAGGAGTACGAGCAGTACTTC. It encodes CASSPYRAQEYEQYF.